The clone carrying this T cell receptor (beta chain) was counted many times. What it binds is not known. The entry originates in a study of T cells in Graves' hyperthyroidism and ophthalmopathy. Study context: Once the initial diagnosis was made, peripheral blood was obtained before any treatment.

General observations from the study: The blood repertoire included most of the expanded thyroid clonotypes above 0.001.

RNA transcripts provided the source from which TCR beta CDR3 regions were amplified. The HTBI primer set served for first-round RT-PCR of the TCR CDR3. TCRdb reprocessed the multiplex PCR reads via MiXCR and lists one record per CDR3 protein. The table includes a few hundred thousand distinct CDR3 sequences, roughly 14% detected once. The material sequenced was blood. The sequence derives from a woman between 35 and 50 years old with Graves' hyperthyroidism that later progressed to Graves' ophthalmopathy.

The CDR3 DNA sequence: TGTGCCTGCTCACCGGGACTAGTCTACGAGCAGTACTTC. Protein product: CACSPGLVYEQYF. The chain combines TRBV2 with TRBJ2-7; 8 nucleotides agree with TRBD2. The CDR3 loop spans 13 amino acids. V dropped 11 bases and J dropped 3; count of bases not matched to a gene: 9. Germline CDR1 SNHLY, CDR2 FYNNEI. Based on the CDR3 plus reference TRBV2 and TRBJ2-7, the full variable domain is EPEVTQTPSHQVTQMGQEVILRCVPISNHLYFYWYRQILGQKVEFLVSFYNNEISEKSEIFDDQFSVERPDGSNFTLKIRSTKLEDSAMYFCACSPGLVYEQYFGPGTRLTVT.